This T cell receptor (beta chain) was captured by sequencing in a study of blood T cell repertoires in COVID-19. Study summary: Samples of COVID-19 (acute and convalescent) were obtained from the United States, Italy and Spain.

This clone was found a few times. The assay was immunoSEQ multiplex PCR, and TCRdb's table has in-frame clones only and misses some. The sample records about 69,000 clones, around 88% being singletons. The sequenced material came from peripheral blood. The TCR originated in a man aged 40-55 years with COVID-19, enrolled during active disease.

The CDR3 loop reads CASSGTGTATYGYTF. In DNA form, the CDR3 reads TGTGCCAGCAGTGGGACCGGGACAGCTACCTATGGCTACACCTTC. V usage is TRBV2 and J usage is TRBJ1-2, with TRBD1 identical over 7 bases. J was trimmed by 4 bases and V by 4 bases; bases with no gene match: 9. The CDR3 consists of 15 residues. The V gene's germline CDR1 is SNHLY and CDR2 FYNNEI.